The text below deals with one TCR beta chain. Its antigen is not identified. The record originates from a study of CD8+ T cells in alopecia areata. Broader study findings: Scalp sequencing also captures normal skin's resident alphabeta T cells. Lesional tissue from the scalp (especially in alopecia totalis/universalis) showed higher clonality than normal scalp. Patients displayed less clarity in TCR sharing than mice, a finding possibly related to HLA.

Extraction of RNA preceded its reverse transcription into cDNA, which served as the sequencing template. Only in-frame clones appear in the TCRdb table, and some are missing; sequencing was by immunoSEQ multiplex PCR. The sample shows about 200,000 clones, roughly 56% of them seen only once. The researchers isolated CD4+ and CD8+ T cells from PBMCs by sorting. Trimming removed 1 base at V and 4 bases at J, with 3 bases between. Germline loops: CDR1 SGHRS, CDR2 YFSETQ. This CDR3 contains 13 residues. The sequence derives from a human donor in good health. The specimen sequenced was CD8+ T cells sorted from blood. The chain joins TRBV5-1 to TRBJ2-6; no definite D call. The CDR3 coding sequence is TGCGCCAGCAGCTTGAACGGGGCCAACGTCCTGACTTTC. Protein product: CASSLNGANVLTF. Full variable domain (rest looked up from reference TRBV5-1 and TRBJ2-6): KAGVTQTPRYLIKTRGQQVTLSCSPISGHRSVSWYQQTPGQGLQFLFEYFSETQRNKGNFPGRFSGRQFSNSRSEMNVSTLELGDSALYLCASSLNGANVLTFGAGSRLTVL.